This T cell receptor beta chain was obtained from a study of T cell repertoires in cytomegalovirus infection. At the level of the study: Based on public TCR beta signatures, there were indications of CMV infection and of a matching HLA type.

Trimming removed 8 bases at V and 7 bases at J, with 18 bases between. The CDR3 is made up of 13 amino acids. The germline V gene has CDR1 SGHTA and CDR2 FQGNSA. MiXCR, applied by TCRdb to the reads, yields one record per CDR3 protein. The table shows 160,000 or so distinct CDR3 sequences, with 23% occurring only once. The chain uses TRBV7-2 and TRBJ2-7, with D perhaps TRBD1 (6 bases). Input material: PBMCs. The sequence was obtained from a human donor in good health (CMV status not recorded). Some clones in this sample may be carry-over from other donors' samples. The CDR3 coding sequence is TGTGCCAGCCGCTCTAGGGGGAGTGAAGAGCAGTACTTC. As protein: CASRSRGSEEQYF.